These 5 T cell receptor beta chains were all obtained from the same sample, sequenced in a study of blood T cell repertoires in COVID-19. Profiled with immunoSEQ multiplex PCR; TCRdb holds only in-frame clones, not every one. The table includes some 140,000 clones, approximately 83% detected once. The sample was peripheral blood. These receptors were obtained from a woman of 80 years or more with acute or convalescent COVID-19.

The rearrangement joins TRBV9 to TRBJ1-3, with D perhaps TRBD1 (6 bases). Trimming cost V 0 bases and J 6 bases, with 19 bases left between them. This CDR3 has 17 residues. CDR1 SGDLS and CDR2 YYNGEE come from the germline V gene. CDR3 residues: CASSVVSGDISSNTIYF. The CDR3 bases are TGTGCCAGCAGCGTAGTATCAGGGGATATTTCTTCAAACACCATATATTTT.

The DNA of the CDR3 is TGCGCCAGCAGCCAACGCTTCGGGAACTATGGCTACACCTTC. This codes for CASSQRFGNYGYTF. The chain couples TRBV4-3 to TRBJ1-2; D is ambiguous. Trimming removed 2 bases at V and 2 bases at J, with 9 bases between. Per germline, CDR1 LGHNA and CDR2 YSLEER. The CDR3 sequence is 14 residues long.

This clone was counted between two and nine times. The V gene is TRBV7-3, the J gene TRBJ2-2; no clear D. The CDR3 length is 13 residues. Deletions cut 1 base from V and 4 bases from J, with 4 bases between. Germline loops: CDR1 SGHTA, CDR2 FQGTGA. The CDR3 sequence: CASSLISTGELFF. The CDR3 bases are TGTGCCAGCAGCTTAATCAGCACCGGGGAGCTGTTTTTT.

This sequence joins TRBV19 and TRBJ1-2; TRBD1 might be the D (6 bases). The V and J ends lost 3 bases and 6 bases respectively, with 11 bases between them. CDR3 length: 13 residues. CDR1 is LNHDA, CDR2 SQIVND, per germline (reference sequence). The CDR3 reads CASSIRGPHGYTF. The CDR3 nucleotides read TGTGCCAGTAGTATCAGGGGTCCCCATGGCTACACCTTC.

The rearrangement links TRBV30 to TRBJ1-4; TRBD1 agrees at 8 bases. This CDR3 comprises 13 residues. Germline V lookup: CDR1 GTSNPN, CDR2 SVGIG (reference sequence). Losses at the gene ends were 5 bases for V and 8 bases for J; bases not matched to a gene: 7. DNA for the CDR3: TGTGCCTGGCGACAGGGGTTGAAGGAAAAACTGTTTTTT. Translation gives CAWRQGLKEKLFF.